This T cell receptor (beta chain) was captured in a study of T-cell memory formation after mild COVID-19 (dated by TCRdb to the early 2020s). Concerning the study at large: TCR sequence clusters from the two donors were found to be largely donor specific. Two young, previously healthy adult volunteers, one female and one male, were included in the cohort. In a couple of donors, T-cell clones that expanded and contracted after mild COVID-19 were tracked by sequencing TCRalpha and TCRbeta repertoires over time.

This clonotype was picked up a small number of times. Its antigen is unknown. Base-call qualities are not available, and no considerably larger clone is one nucleotide away. Points the paper makes about the study in general: Contracting CD4+ clones were found mainly in CM and EM memory subsets, while CD8+ clones were enriched in EMRA. The study covered only a couple of mild cases, and larger cohorts including severe cases with pre-infection samples were considered necessary. SARS-CoV-2 specificity of the second-wave clones peaking on day 37 was not confirmed. Some responding clones were found in pre-infection memory, which suggests that pre-existing cross-reactive memory T cells took part in the SARS-CoV-2 response. Clones that contracted from day 15 to 85 showed balanced CD4/CD8 phenotypes, whereas a second wave of clones that expanded from day 15 to 37 leaned towards CD4+.

PBMCs were isolated by Ficoll-Paque density gradient centrifugation. CDR1 and CDR2 were assigned from the germline V gene as SGHRS and YFSETQ. From the cysteine through the phenylalanine, the CDR3 covers 15 amino acids. Kept here is only the CDR3 DNA, which spans 45 bases and is read in frame from base 1. A distance of 17 bases separates the germline ends of V and J, which lose 4 bases and 4 bases respectively. Sequencing took place on an Illumina NovaSeq 6000. cDNA libraries for TCRalpha and TCRbeta were prepared by 5'RACE using constant-segment primers, with sample barcodes and unique molecular identifiers added. RNA was extracted from every sample with Trizol reagent. The libraries were amplified in two PCR steps, and the second step added a second sample barcode and Illumina TruSeq adapters. Sequencing of the libraries was done on an Illumina NovaSeq, producing 2 x 150 bp paired-end reads. In the paper's pipeline: With migec v1.2.7, reads were demultiplexed and then collapsed into UMI-guided consensus sequences. Using mixcr v2.1.11, UMI consensuses were aligned to TRA and TRB V and J templates and then assembled into clonotypes. A clonotype was counted as expanded or contracted only when both edgeR and NoisET called the clonotype significant, with the noise models trained on biological replicates. edgeR calls used a false discovery rate-adjusted p below 0.01 and a log2 fold-change threshold of 1. As an exploratory analysis of dynamics, max-normalized trajectories of the 1000 most abundant clonotypes were examined with PCA combined with hierarchical clustering. Separately sequenced CD4+ and CD8+ repertoires were used to assign a CD4 or CD8 phenotype to each responding clone. TCRdb reanalyzed the raw reads on its own, using fastp at Q25 for trimming and MiXCR for clone calling, and kept in-frame beta chains. Each entry is one CDR3 protein sequence, shown with its most common DNA and genes. For this entry, the V and J calls and clone size follow TCRdb and not the study's own pipeline. The sample profile shows 300,000 to 400,000 distinct CDR3 sequences; around 28% of them were found once. The top ten clonotypes cover roughly 14% of the sample.

Source material: PBMCs or a T cell subset sorted from them (not recorded which). This chain joins TRBV5-1 to TRBJ2-5; the D gene is possibly TRBD1 or TRBD2, each agreeing over 5 bases. The clonotype originates from an adult woman who had mild COVID-19 (a few samples of this study predate the infection). The sample titles of this study are shuffled in the database, so cell type and time point are left out; the donor was told from shared clones. The encoded CDR3 is CASSPGAGTGETQYF. In nucleotides, the sequence is TGCGCCAGCAGCCCCGGGGCAGGCACGGGAGAGACCCAGTACTTC.